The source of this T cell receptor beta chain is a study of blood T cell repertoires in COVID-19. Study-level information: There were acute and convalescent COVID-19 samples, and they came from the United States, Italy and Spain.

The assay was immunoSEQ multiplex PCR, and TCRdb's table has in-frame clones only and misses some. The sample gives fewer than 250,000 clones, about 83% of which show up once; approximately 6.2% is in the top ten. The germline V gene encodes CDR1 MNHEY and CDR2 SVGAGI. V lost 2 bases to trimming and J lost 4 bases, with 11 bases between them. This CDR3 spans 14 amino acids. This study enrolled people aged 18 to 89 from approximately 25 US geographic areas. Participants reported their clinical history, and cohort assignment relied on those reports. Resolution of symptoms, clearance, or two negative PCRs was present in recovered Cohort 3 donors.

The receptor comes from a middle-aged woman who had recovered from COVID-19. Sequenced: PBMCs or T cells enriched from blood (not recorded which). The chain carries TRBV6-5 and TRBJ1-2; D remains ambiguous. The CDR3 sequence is CASSYGENFYGYTF. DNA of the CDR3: TGTGCCAGCAGTTACGGGGAGAACTTCTATGGCTACACCTTC.